Below are 24 T cell receptor beta chains sequenced from a single sample in a study of long-term antiretroviral therapy in people with HIV. Investigators performed immunoSEQ version v3.0 at survey level. Profiling relied on immunoSEQ multiplex PCR, and the TCRdb table lists in-frame clones only, not all of them. The sample has about 24,000 clones, roughly four fifths seen once; the top ten hold approximately 6%. Specimen: unsorted PBMCs, collected 4.4 years after starting antiretroviral therapy. These TCRs come from a man aged 25-45 years with HIV.

CDR3: CASSTTGGNTGELFF. The CDR3, as DNA: TGTGCCAGCAGCACCACGGGAGGGAACACCGGGGAGCTGTTTTTT. The rearrangement uses TRBV7-6 and TRBJ2-2; 7 bases map to TRBD2. CDR1 and CDR2 (germline): SGHVS, FNYEAQ. J gave up 1 base and V 5 bases, and 4 bases lay outside the gene matches. CDR3 length: 15 residues.

This chain connects TRBV6-1 to TRBJ1-2; no clear D gene. Germline CDR1 and CDR2: MNHNS and SASEGT. The V and J ends lost 5 bases and 5 bases respectively, with 18 bases between them. The CDR3 totals 15 residues. CDR3 sequence (DNA): TGTGCCAGCAGTAGAAGGACTGCTGTATATTATGGCTACACCTTC. Protein: CASSRRTAVYYGYTF.

The chain recombines TRBV7-9 with TRBJ2-1, with D tentatively TRBD2 (5 bases). Trimming cost V 2 bases and J 6 bases, with 20 bases left between them. This CDR3 is 17 amino acids long. CDR1 SEHNR and CDR2 FQNEAQ come from the germline V gene (reference sequence). The CDR3 DNA is TGTGCCAGCAGCTTACCCTCCGGAGGTACTTCCAGCAATGAGCAGTTCTTC. Amino acids: CASSLPSGGTSSNEQFF. Supplemented by reference TRBV7-9 and TRBJ2-1, the full variable domain reads DTGVSQNPRHKITKRGQNVTFRCDPISEHNRLYWYRQTLGQGPEFLTYFQNEAQLEKSRLLSDRFSAERPKGSFSTLEIQRTEQGDSAMYLCASSLPSGGTSSNEQFFGPGTRLTVL.

J is TRBJ2-7 and V is TRBV5-1; the match to TRBD1 covers 11 bases. CDR1 and CDR2 (germline): SGHRS, YFSETQ. The CDR3 is made up of 15 amino acids. V trimming: 4 bases; J trimming: 1 base; junction bases outside the gene matches: 4. The CDR3 loop reads CASSPGQGDSYEQYF. For the CDR3, the DNA is TGCGCCAGCAGCCCGGGACAGGGGGATTCCTACGAGCAGTACTTC. The entire variable domain, with the rest obtained from reference TRBV5-1 and TRBJ2-7, is as follows: KAGVTQTPRYLIKTRGQQVTLSCSPISGHRSVSWYQQTPGQGLQFLFEYFSETQRNKGNFPGRFSGRQFSNSRSEMNVSTLELGDSALYLCASSPGQGDSYEQYFGPGTRLTVT.

This rearrangement joins TRBV10-3 to TRBJ2-7; D is uncertain. This CDR3 has 14 amino acids. The ends were cut back, 7 bases at V and 6 bases at J, with 19 bases in the middle. Germline V gives CDR1 ENHRY, CDR2 SYGVKD. The CDR3 bases are TGTGCCATCACCCGAGACGACGGCTTGCGCGAGCAGTACTTC. Its translation is CAITRDDGLREQYF.

This rearrangement joins TRBV6-1 to TRBJ1-2; D is possibly TRBD1 (5 bases). In germline, CDR1 is MNHNS, CDR2 SASEGT. The V and J ends lost 0 bases and 5 bases respectively, with 13 bases between them. This CDR3 region has 15 residues. The chain's CDR3 is CASSEAPTVPYGYTF. CDR3 DNA sequence: TGTGCCAGCAGTGAAGCACCGACAGTCCCTTATGGCTACACCTTC.

The chain has TRBV11-2 and TRBJ2-7; no clear D. Per germline, CDR1 SGHAT and CDR2 FQNNGV. V gave up 0 bases and J gave up 4 bases, with 7 bases separating them. The CDR3 runs 13 residues. The CDR3 protein is CASSLDRKYEQYF. The CDR3 bases are TGTGCCAGCAGCTTAGATAGGAAGTACGAGCAGTACTTC.

This clone was counted a single time. The J gene is TRBJ1-2, the V gene TRBV5-1; the match to TRBD1 covers 9 bases. Trimming removed 5 bases from V and 7 bases from J; junction bases left unmatched: 18. This CDR3 region has 17 residues. Germline V lookup: CDR1 SGHRS, CDR2 YFSETQ. CDR3 region: CASRVNPGTGLGGGYTF. CDR3 coding DNA: TGCGCCAGCAGAGTCAATCCCGGGACAGGGCTCGGTGGTGGCTACACCTTC.

The chain joins TRBV19 to TRBJ1-5; D is unresolved. Trimming took 0 bases from V and 2 from J, leaving 17 bases between them. Germline assignment: CDR1 LNHDA and CDR2 SQIVND (reference sequence). The CDR3 is made up of 18 amino acids. The DNA of the CDR3 is TGTGCCAGTAGTATAGAAGGGATGGGAGGGAGAGGCAATCAGCCCCAGCATTTT. This sequence encodes CASSIEGMGGRGNQPQHF.

This chain links TRBV7-9 with TRBJ2-7; D gene unclear. Germline CDR1 reads SEHNR; CDR2 reads FQNEAQ (reference sequence). The V gene lost 5 bases and the J gene lost 3 bases, with 8 bases spanning the gap. This CDR3 is built from 12 residues. The CDR3 DNA reads TGTGCCAGCAGCCACAGAATCTACGAGCAGTACTTC. It codes for CASSHRIYEQYF.

This chain links TRBV2 with TRBJ2-3; 13 nucleotides line up with TRBD2. The germline gives CDR1 SNHLY, CDR2 FYNNEI. Unmatched junction bases numbered 1, after V lost 7 bases and J lost 3 bases. The CDR3 totals 14 residues. The CDR3 nucleotides read TGTGCCAGCACGGGACTAGCGGGAACAGATACGCAGTATTTT. Protein product: CASTGLAGTDTQYF. Full variable domain (missing parts from reference TRBV2 and TRBJ2-3): EPEVTQTPSHQVTQMGQEVILRCVPISNHLYFYWYRQILGQKVEFLVSFYNNEISEKSEIFDDQFSVERPDGSNFTLKIRSTKLEDSAMYFCASTGLAGTDTQYFGPGTRLTVL.

This clone has only a few counts. The V and J genes are TRBV5-4 and TRBJ2-3; possibly TRBD1 for D (5 bases). Germline V gene sequence: CDR1 SGHNT, CDR2 YYREEE (reference sequence). The CDR3 covers 14 residues. V lost 1 base and J 3 bases, leaving 9 bases between the germline ends. The CDR3 DNA sequence: TGTGCCAGCAGCTTGTATCAGGGAACAGATACGCAGTATTTT. As protein: CASSLYQGTDTQYF. Filled out from reference TRBV5-4 and TRBJ2-3, the complete variable domain reads ETGVTQSPTHLIKTRGQQVTLRCSSQSGHNTVSWYQQALGQGPQFIFQYYREEENGRGNFPPRFSGLQFPNYSSELNVNALELDDSALYLCASSLYQGTDTQYFGPGTRLTVL.

V usage is TRBV4-1 and J usage is TRBJ2-1, with 14 bases aligning to TRBD2. Trimming cost V 3 bases and J 9 bases; bases outside gene matches: 4. The CDR3 runs to 15 residues. From germline, CDR1 is MGHRA and CDR2 YSYEKL. The CDR3 DNA reads as TGCGCCAGCAGCCAGGGGACTAGCGGGGGTATTGAGCAGTTCTTC. The encoded protein is CASSQGTSGGIEQFF.

V gene TRBV11-2 combines with J gene TRBJ2-7; 9 bases match TRBD1. The V and J ends lost 3 bases and 2 bases, in that order; junction bases with no gene match: 5. This CDR3 has 15 amino acids. The germline V gene encodes CDR1 SGHAT and CDR2 FQNNGV. CDR3 bases: TGTGCCAGCAGCTTGGGGACAGGGATTACCTACGAGCAGTACTTC. Amino acid sequence: CASSLGTGITYEQYF.

In its sample, this clone was seen once. The V gene is TRBV9, the J gene TRBJ1-2; D ambiguous. Germline V gene sequence: CDR1 SGDLS, CDR2 YYNGEE. CDR3 length: 15 residues. Between the trimmed V and J ends, which lost 0 bases and 4 bases, there was a span of 13 bases. DNA for the CDR3: TGTGCCAGCAGCGTAGTCCCGGGCGGGTCCTATGGCTACACCTTC. Protein: CASSVVPGGSYGYTF.

The rearrangement links TRBV5-1 to TRBJ1-4; D is uncertain. Trimming took off 3 bases at V and 2 bases at J, with 8 bases between the two ends. This CDR3 spans 14 amino acids. CDR1 is SGHRS and CDR2 is YFSETQ in the germline V gene. CDR3 nucleotides: TGCGCCAGCAGCTCTGGGCAGACTAATGAAAAACTGTTTTTT. Its translation is CASSSGQTNEKLFF.

CDR3 region: CASSLNFNYGYTF. CDR3 sequence (DNA): TGTGCCAGCAGTTTGAACTTTAACTATGGCTACACCTTC. The chain uses TRBV27 and TRBJ1-2; no firm D call. The CDR3 has 13 residues. Looked up from germline, CDR1 is MNHEY and CDR2 is SMNVEV (reference sequence). V was trimmed by 3 bases and J by 1 base, leaving 6 bases between them.

The CDR3 nucleotides are TGTGCCAGCACCCCCGGGGGCCGCGCCTACAATGAGCAGTTCTTC. This encodes CASTPGGRAYNEQFF. The V call is TRBV6-7, the J call TRBJ2-1; D may correspond to TRBD1 or TRBD2 (6 bases each). TRBV6-7 is an ORF; its function is uncertain. The CDR3 extends over 15 amino acids. Trimming removed 7 bases from V and 2 bases from J, with 15 bases in between.

The V call is TRBV7-2, the J call TRBJ1-2; 7 nucleotides align to TRBD1. The CDR3 consists of 14 residues. Trimming at V came to 5 bases and at J to 7 bases, leaving 10 bases not matched to a gene. Germline V lookup: CDR1 SGHTA, CDR2 FQGNSA. DNA for the CDR3: TGTGCCAGCAGCCCGACTGACAGGGACGCTGGCTACACCTTC. It encodes CASSPTDRDAGYTF.

This chain joins TRBV5-1 and TRBJ1-1, with 10 bases fitting TRBD1. Trimming removed 1 base from V and 4 bases from J; junction bases left unmatched: 7. The germline CDR1 and CDR2 sequences are SGHRS and YFSETQ. The CDR3 runs 16 residues. In DNA form, the CDR3 reads TGCGCCAGCAGCTTGAACCCCCGGACAGGGGGCACTGAAGCTTTCTTT. Protein sequence: CASSLNPRTGGTEAFF.

The table lists this clone with a count of one. This chain links TRBV29-1 with TRBJ2-7; maybe TRBD1 (6 bases). Between the trimmed V and J ends, which lost 3 bases and 0 bases, there was a span of 12 bases. This CDR3 has 14 amino acids. Germline V gene sequence: CDR1 SQVTM, CDR2 ANQGSEA. Here the CDR3 DNA reads TGCAGCGTTGAGGGTCGGGACAACTCCTACGAGCAGTACTTC. This sequence encodes CSVEGRDNSYEQYF.

The chain recombines TRBV7-6 with TRBJ2-5; 10 bases align to TRBD2. V lost 1 base to trimming and J lost 3 bases; unmatched junction nucleotides: 8. There are 17 residues in the CDR3. The germline gives CDR1 SGHVS, CDR2 FNYEAQ. The CDR3 coding sequence is TGTGCCAGCAGCTTAGAGGGGGTACTAGCGGGAAAAGAGACCCAGTACTTC. This encodes CASSLEGVLAGKETQYF.

This clone was seen a few times. This chain joins TRBV2 and TRBJ2-1; 9 bases match TRBD2. Per the germline V gene, CDR1 is SNHLY and CDR2 is FYNNEI. V lost 8 bases, J lost 6 bases, and 8 bases stayed unmatched. The CDR3 spans 14 residues. Written as DNA, the CDR3 is TGTGCCAGCGGCGGCGCGGGAGGGGTCAATGAGCAGTTCTTC. It yields the protein CASGGAGGVNEQFF.

J is TRBJ2-3 and V is TRBV19; D is perhaps TRBD2 (5 bases). Germline CDR1 reads LNHDA; CDR2 reads SQIVND (reference sequence). Trimming removed 6 bases from V and 1 base from J, with 14 bases in between. The CDR3 is made up of 15 amino acids. The CDR3 spells CASSPGLSGTDTQYF. CDR3 nucleotides: TGTGCCAGTAGCCCGGGATTGTCAGGCACAGATACGCAGTATTTT.